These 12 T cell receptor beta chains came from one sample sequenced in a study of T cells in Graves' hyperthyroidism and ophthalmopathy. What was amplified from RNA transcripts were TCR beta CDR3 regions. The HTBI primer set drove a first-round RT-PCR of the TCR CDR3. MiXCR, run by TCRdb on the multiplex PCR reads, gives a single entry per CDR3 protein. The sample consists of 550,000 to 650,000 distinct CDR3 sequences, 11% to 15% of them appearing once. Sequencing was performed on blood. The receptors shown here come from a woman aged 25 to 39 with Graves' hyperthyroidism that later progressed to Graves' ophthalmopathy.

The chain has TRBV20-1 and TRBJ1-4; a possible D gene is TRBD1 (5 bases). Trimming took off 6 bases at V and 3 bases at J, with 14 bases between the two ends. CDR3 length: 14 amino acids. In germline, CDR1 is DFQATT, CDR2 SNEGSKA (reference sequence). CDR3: CSALRDPANEKLFF. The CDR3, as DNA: TGCAGTGCGCTCAGGGACCCAGCTAATGAAAAACTGTTTTTT.

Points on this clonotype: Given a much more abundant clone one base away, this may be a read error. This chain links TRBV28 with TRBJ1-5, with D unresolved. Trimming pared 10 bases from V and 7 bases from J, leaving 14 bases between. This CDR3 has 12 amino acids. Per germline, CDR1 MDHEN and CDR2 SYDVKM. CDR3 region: CAIHMVPQPQHF. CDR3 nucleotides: TGTGCCATCCACATGGTACCCCAGCCCCAGCATTTT.

Written as DNA, the CDR3 is TGTGCCAGCTCACCCGCGCATGGCGAGACCCAGTACTTC. This sequence encodes CASSPAHGETQYF. This sequence joins TRBV18 and TRBJ2-5; no definite D call. V was cut by 3 bases and J by 5 bases, with 10 bases left in between. This CDR3 is 13 amino acids long. CDR1 and CDR2 from the germline V gene are KGHSH and LQKENI.

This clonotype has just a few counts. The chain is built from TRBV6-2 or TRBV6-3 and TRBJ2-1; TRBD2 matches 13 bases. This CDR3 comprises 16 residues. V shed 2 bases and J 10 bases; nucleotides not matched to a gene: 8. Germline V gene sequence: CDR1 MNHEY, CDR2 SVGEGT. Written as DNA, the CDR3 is TGTGCCAGCAGTTACGCCACTAGCGGGAGGGCGGGGGAGCAGTTCTTC. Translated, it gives CASSYATSGRAGEQFF.

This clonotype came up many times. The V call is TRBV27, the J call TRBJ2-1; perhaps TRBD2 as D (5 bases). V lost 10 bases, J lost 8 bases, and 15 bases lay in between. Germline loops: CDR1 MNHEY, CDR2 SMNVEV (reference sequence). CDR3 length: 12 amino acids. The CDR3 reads CATLTGKDEQFF. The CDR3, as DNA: TGTGCCACCCTTACCGGGAAGGATGAGCAGTTCTTC.

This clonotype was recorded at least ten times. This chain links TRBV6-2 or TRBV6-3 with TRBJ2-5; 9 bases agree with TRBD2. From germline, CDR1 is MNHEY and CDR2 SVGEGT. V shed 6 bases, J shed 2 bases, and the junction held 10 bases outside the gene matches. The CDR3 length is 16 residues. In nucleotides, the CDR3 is TGTGCCAGCAGACCCGGACTAGCGTCCTTACAAGAGACCCAGTACTTC. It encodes CASRPGLASLQETQYF.

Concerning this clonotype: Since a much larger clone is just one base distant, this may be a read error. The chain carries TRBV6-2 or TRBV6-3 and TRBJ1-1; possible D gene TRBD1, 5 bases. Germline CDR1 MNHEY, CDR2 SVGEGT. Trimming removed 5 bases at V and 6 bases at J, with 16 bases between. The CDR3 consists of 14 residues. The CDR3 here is CASSPRGGKAEAFF. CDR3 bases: TGTGCCAGCAGTCCCCGTGGGGGGAAGGCTGAAGCTTTCTTT.

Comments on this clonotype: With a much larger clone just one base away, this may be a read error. CDR3 residues: CAWSETGIYEQYF. The CDR3 nucleotides are TGTGCCTGGAGTGAGACAGGGATCTACGAGCAGTACTTC. The chain employs TRBV30 and TRBJ2-7; 7 bases fit TRBD1. Germline V gene lookup returns CDR1 GTSNPN and CDR2 SVGIG (reference sequence). V shed 1 base, J shed 3 bases, and the junction held 3 bases outside the gene matches. The CDR3 length is 13 residues.

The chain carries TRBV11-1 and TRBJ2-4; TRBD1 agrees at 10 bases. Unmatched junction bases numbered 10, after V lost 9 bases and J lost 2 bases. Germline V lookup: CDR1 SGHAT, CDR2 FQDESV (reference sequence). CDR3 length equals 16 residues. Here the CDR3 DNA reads TGTGCCAGTAGTCTGACAGGGGGCGCTACCAAAAACATTCAGTACTTC. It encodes CASSLTGGATKNIQYF.

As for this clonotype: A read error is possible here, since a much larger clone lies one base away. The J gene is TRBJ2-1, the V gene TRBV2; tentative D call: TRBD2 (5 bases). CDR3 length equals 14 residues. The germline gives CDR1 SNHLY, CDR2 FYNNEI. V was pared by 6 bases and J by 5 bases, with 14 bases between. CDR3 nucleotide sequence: TGTGCCAGCAGCTCTGCGGGCAGAAACAATGAGCAGTTCTTC. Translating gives CASSSAGRNNEQFF. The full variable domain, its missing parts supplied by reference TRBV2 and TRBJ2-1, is EPEVTQTPSHQVTQMGQEVILRCVPISNHLYFYWYRQILGQKVEFLVSFYNNEISEKSEIFDDQFSVERPDGSNFTLKIRSTKLEDSAMYFCASSSAGRNNEQFFGPGTRLTVL.

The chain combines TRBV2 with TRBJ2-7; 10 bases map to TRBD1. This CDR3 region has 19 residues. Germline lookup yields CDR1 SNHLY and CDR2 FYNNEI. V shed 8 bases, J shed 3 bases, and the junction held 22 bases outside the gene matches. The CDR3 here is CASRPPWGQGNRLIYEQYF. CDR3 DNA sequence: TGTGCCAGCCGGCCACCGTGGGGACAGGGGAATCGACTGATCTACGAGCAGTACTTC. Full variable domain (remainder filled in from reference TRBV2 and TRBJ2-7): EPEVTQTPSHQVTQMGQEVILRCVPISNHLYFYWYRQILGQKVEFLVSFYNNEISEKSEIFDDQFSVERPDGSNFTLKIRSTKLEDSAMYFCASRPPWGQGNRLIYEQYFGPGTRLTVT.

DNA for the CDR3: TGTGCCATCAGTCCTTTTGGGCAGGGTAGACACGAGCAGTACTTC. Amino acid sequence: CAISPFGQGRHEQYF. The chain is built from TRBV10-3 and TRBJ2-7, with D perhaps matching TRBD1 (5 bases). CDR3 size: 15 residues. Looked up from germline, CDR1 is ENHRY and CDR2 is SYGVKD. V shed 5 bases and J shed 5 bases, with 19 bases lying between them.